This T cell receptor beta chain was captured in a study of blood T cells in healthy people across ages. Study-level results: Roughly linear declines in TCR beta diversity per million T cells occurred with age. Long-lived donors had more naive CD4+ cells and higher diversity than aged donors.

Each donor was a healthy Caucasian individual from Russia, aged roughly 6 to 100. Details on this clonotype: Its target is unknown.

The CDR3 is made up of 15 amino acids. The ends lost 1 base at V and 1 base at J; junction bases unmatched: 4. Germline CDR1 SGHDT, CDR2 YYEEEE. The authors ran a second PCR of roughly 6 to 12 cycles using a sample-barcoded 5' primer and a J-beta primer mix. From the 5' RACE reads, TCRdb called clonotypes with MiXCR, one entry per CDR3 protein. The table lists 1.5 million to 1.8 million distinct CDR3 sequences, 35% to 45% of them singletons. The sequence derives from a woman younger than 30 in good health. This sequence joins TRBV5-6 and TRBJ2-7; 8 nucleotides match TRBD1. The specimen sequenced was blood. The CDR3 sequence: CASSLLDRESYEQYF. The CDR3 region has the DNA TGTGCCAGCAGCTTGTTGGACAGGGAGTCCTACGAGCAGTACTTC. Drawing the rest from reference TRBV5-6 and TRBJ2-7, the complete variable domain is DAGVTQSPTHLIKTRGQQVTLRCSPKSGHDTVSWYQQALGQGPQFIFQYYEEEERQRGNFPDRFSGHQFPNYSSELNVNALLLGDSALYLCASSLLDRESYEQYFGPGTRLTVT.